This T cell receptor (beta chain) was found in a study of Tregs in tolerant kidney transplant recipients. TCRdb's table, derived via immunoSEQ multiplex PCR, lists solely in-frame clones and lacks some. The sample has 90,000 or so clones, approximately 90% seen once. The germline V and J ends were trimmed by 5 bases and 7 bases, with 18 bases remaining between them. In germline, CDR1 is MNHEY, CDR2 SMNVEV (reference sequence). This CDR3 is built from 15 residues. V and J are TRBV27 and TRBJ2-1; D ambiguous. The TCR comes from a human donor in good health. The sample consisted of CD8+ T cells from blood. Here the CDR3 DNA reads TGTGCCAGCAGTATTTCGCAGGCTGGTGGAAATGAGCAGTTCTTC. Protein product: CASSISQAGGNEQFF.